The 29 T cell receptor beta chains below come from one sample, sequenced in a study of T cell responses to AZD1222 COVID-19 vaccine. Libraries were prepared by immunoSEQ multiplex PCR; TCRdb keeps only in-frame clonotypes and omits some of them. The data contain 95,000 to 100,000 clones, approximately 89% of them seen just once; the ten biggest clones take up about 8.3%. Here the sequenced sample was peripheral blood, taken 28 days after the second AZD1222 dose. These receptors were collected from an adult who received the AZD1222 COVID-19 vaccine.

The genes are TRBV28 and TRBJ1-1; D is unresolved. Germline CDR1 MDHEN, CDR2 SYDVKM. Trimming shortened V by 3 bases and J by 7 bases, and 6 bases separated the two germline ends. This CDR3 has 11 amino acids. The CDR3 region has the DNA TGTGCCAGCAGTTTGCGTCGTGAAGCTTTCTTT. It yields the protein CASSLRREAFF.

A single count supports this clone. This sequence joins TRBV28 and TRBJ1-4; no reliable D call. Trimming removed 6 bases at V and 7 bases at J, with 18 bases between. The germline CDR1 and CDR2 sequences are MDHEN and SYDVKM. The CDR3 length is 15 residues. The CDR3 is CASSPSPGNLEKLFF. The CDR3 coding sequence is TGTGCCAGCAGCCCCAGTCCGGGAAACCTTGAAAAACTGTTTTTT. Supplemented by reference TRBV28 and TRBJ1-4, the full variable domain reads DVKVTQSSRYLVKRTGEKVFLECVQDMDHENMFWYRQDPGLGLRLIYFSYDVKMKEKGDIPEGYSVSREKKERFSLILESASTNQTSMYLCASSPSPGNLEKLFFGSGTQLSVL.

The chain has TRBV15 and TRBJ1-1; D is unresolved. V lost 1 base and J 1 base, leaving 10 bases between the germline ends. Looked up from germline, CDR1 is LNHNV and CDR2 is YYDKDF (reference sequence). The CDR3 extends over 15 amino acids. CDR3: CATSRGRQRNTEAFF. The CDR3, as DNA: TGTGCCACCAGCAGAGGACGGCAGAGGAACACTGAAGCTTTCTTT.

The V gene is TRBV28, the J gene TRBJ1-5, with D perhaps matching TRBD1 (5 bases). CDR1 and CDR2 (germline): MDHEN, SYDVKM. The length of the CDR3 is 14 residues. With 5 bases removed from V and 3 bases from J, the gap between germline ends came to 11 bases. The CDR3: CASSLQGYNQPQHF. In DNA form, the CDR3 reads TGTGCCAGCAGTCTTCAGGGTTACAATCAGCCCCAGCATTTT.

CDR3 protein: CASKREGLNEQFF. The CDR3 DNA follows: TGCGCCAGCAAACGGGAAGGGCTCAATGAGCAGTTCTTC. This chain links TRBV10-2 with TRBJ2-1; D may be TRBD2 (5 bases). Between the trimmed V and J ends, which lost 7 bases and 6 bases, there was a span of 13 bases. CDR3 length equals 13 residues. The germline V gene has CDR1 WSHSY and CDR2 SAAADI.

This clone was recorded once. The chain is built from TRBV28 and TRBJ2-1; 11 nucleotides line up with TRBD2. Germline lookup yields CDR1 MDHEN and CDR2 SYDVKM. This CDR3 contains 17 residues. V was pared by 5 bases and J by 4 bases, with 10 bases of the junction left unmatched. This CDR3 reads CASSTGTSGPVYNEQFF. The DNA for the CDR3 is TGTGCCAGCAGTACCGGGACTAGCGGACCGGTATACAATGAGCAGTTCTTC.

There are a few counts of this clone. The rearrangement joins TRBV27 to TRBJ1-5, with D maybe TRBD1 (5 bases). There are 13 residues in the CDR3. The V and J ends lost 6 bases and 1 base respectively, with 7 bases between them. In germline, CDR1 is MNHEY, CDR2 SMNVEV (reference sequence). CDR3 nucleotide sequence: TGTGCCAGCAGCTGGGGGAGCAATCAGCCCCAGCATTTT. Protein: CASSWGSNQPQHF.

The chain uses TRBV27 and TRBJ1-5; perhaps TRBD1 as D (5 bases). V lost 6 bases, J lost 11 bases, and 20 bases lay in between. The CDR3 is 14 residues long. Germline CDR1 MNHEY, CDR2 SMNVEV (reference sequence). This CDR3 is CASRLRDGRGAQHF. CDR3 nucleotide sequence: TGTGCCAGCAGGCTCCGGGACGGTCGAGGGGCCCAGCATTTT.

The table lists this clone with a count of one. The V call is TRBV2, the J call TRBJ1-5; D may be TRBD1 (5 bases). Between the trimmed V and J ends, which lost 11 bases and 6 bases, there was a span of 17 bases. This CDR3 is 13 amino acids long. Germline V CDR1 and CDR2: SNHLY, FYNNEI. This chain's CDR3 is CACGTGERQPQHF. CDR3 DNA sequence: TGTGCCTGTGGGACTGGGGAGCGTCAGCCCCAGCATTTT.

The chain carries TRBV21-1 and TRBJ1-5; TRBD1, the table's D call, lacks a check against the DNA. TRBV21-1 is annotated as a pseudogene. The CDR3 runs to 17 residues. In DNA, the CDR3 is TGTGCCAGCAGCGAACAAACGACGGACAGGGCAAATCAGCCCCAGCATTTT. It specifies CASSEQTTDRANQPQHF.

The chain links TRBV7-8 to TRBJ2-1; D is ambiguous. Germline values: CDR1 SGHVS, CDR2 FQNEAQ. CDR3 size: 17 residues. Trimming stripped 1 base from V and 1 base from J, with 14 bases between. The CDR3 sequence is CASSLDKGMFSYNEQFF. The CDR3, as DNA: TGTGCCAGCAGCTTAGACAAGGGAATGTTTTCCTACAATGAGCAGTTCTTC.

The J gene is TRBJ1-2, the V gene TRBV28; 9 nucleotides line up with TRBD1. CDR3 length: 14 amino acids. The germline V gene encodes CDR1 MDHEN and CDR2 SYDVKM. The trim removed 6 bases at V and 4 bases at J, leaving 6 bases unmatched. The CDR3 is CASSLTTGGYGYTF. The CDR3 DNA is TGTGCCAGCAGCCTCACGACAGGGGGCTATGGCTACACCTTC.

V usage is TRBV7-2 and J usage is TRBJ2-7; perhaps TRBD2 as D (5 bases). CDR3 length: 15 amino acids. Deletions cut 6 bases from V and 4 bases from J, with 19 bases between. Per germline, CDR1 SGHTA and CDR2 FQGNSA. CDR3 in DNA: TGTGCCAGCAGTCGGGCGGGTGGCTTAAGATACGAGCAGTACTTC. Encoded protein: CASSRAGGLRYEQYF.

The chain is built from TRBV20-1 and TRBJ2-1, with 8 nucleotides matching TRBD2. The CDR3 has 13 residues. Per germline, CDR1 DFQATT and CDR2 SNEGSKA (reference sequence). J lost 3 bases, V lost 5 bases, and 3 bases had no gene match. In DNA, the CDR3 is TGCAGTGCTGGTGCGGGAGGCTACAATGAGCAGTTCTTC. Translation: CSAGAGGYNEQFF.

This clone was picked up one time. One junction end does not reproduce the germline sequence, and a read error may be involved. The CDR3 DNA follows: TGTGTCACCCGGGGTAACGCGAACACCGGGGAGCTGTTTTTT. Protein product: CVTRGNANTGELFF. The chain uses TRBV24-1 and TRBJ2-2; weak D call: TRBD2 (5 bases). Germline CDR1 KGHDR, CDR2 SFDVKD. The CDR3 extends over 14 amino acids.

This chain joins TRBV6-6 and TRBJ2-7; D is perhaps TRBD1 (6 bases). Germline V CDR1 and CDR2: MNHNY, SVGAGI (reference sequence). This CDR3 region has 14 residues. Trimming removed 4 bases from V and 7 bases from J, with 17 bases in between. The CDR3 DNA sequence: TGTGCCAGCAGTTCGACCAGGGGTGTGGGAGAGCAGTACTTC. This encodes CASSSTRGVGEQYF.

This clone qualifies as medium-sized (0.01 to 0.1%). The gene calls are TRBV15 and TRBJ1-4, with 9 bases aligning to TRBD1. V lost 0 bases, J lost 7 bases, and 3 bases stayed unmatched. The CDR3 spans 15 residues. Germline V lookup: CDR1 LNHNV, CDR2 YYDKDF (reference sequence). CDR3 nucleotide sequence: TGTGCCACCAGCAGAGATGGGACAGGGATTGAAAAACTGTTTTTT. Amino acid sequence: CATSRDGTGIEKLFF.

V is TRBV7-8 and J is TRBJ1-3; TRBD1 might be the D (5 bases). Germline V gene data show CDR1 as SGHVS and CDR2 as FQNEAQ. V gave up 5 bases and J gave up 0 bases, with 17 bases separating them. This CDR3 has 17 residues. The CDR3 reads CASSRRGQGPSGNTIYF. The CDR3 region has the DNA TGTGCCAGCAGCCGACGGGGTCAGGGCCCCTCTGGAAACACCATATATTTT. The variable domain in full, completed from reference TRBV7-8 and TRBJ1-3, reads GAGVSQSPRYKVAKRGQDVALRCDPISGHVSLFWYQQALGQGPEFLTYFQNEAQLDKSGLPSDRFFAERPEGSVSTLKIQRTQQEDSAVYLCASSRRGQGPSGNTIYFGEGSWLTVV.

This chain connects TRBV6-5 to TRBJ1-4; D is possibly TRBD1 (5 bases). CDR3 length: 15 amino acids. CDR1 and CDR2 (germline): MNHEY, SVGAGI. V lost 2 bases and J 0 bases, leaving 7 bases between the germline ends. CDR3 sequence (DNA): TGTGCCAGCAGTTACGGGGGGACAACTAATGAAAAACTGTTTTTT. Amino acid sequence: CASSYGGTTNEKLFF.

The chain uses TRBV4-1 and TRBJ1-4; D is unclear. The CDR3 is made up of 14 amino acids. Between the trimmed V and J ends, which lost 1 base and 7 bases, there was a span of 10 bases. Per the germline V gene, CDR1 is MGHRA and CDR2 is YSYEKL. The CDR3 reads CASSQGAFSEKLFF. The DNA for the CDR3 is TGCGCCAGCAGCCAAGGAGCCTTTAGTGAAAAACTGTTTTTT.

The chain combines TRBV4-3 with TRBJ1-6; D may be TRBD1 (5 bases). In germline, CDR1 is LGHNA, CDR2 YSLEER. The CDR3 is 15 residues long. V was pared by 3 bases and J by 8 bases, with 14 bases between. The CDR3 DNA follows: TGCGCCAGCAGCCAGGGGGGGAGAAGGGATTCACCCCTCCACTTT. Its protein is CASSQGGRRDSPLHF.

The gene calls are TRBV15 and TRBJ2-3, with D perhaps TRBD1 or TRBD2 (6 bases each). Trimming cost V 6 bases and J 6 bases, with 16 bases left between them. This CDR3 has 14 residues. Germline loops: CDR1 LNHNV, CDR2 YYDKDF (reference sequence). The CDR3 sequence is CATSANREADTQYF. CDR3 nucleotide sequence: TGTGCCACCAGTGCCAACAGGGAGGCGGATACGCAGTATTTT.

This chain uses TRBV24-1 with TRBJ1-2; 8 nucleotides agree with TRBD1. CDR1 is KGHDR, CDR2 SFDVKD, per germline. CDR3 length: 14 amino acids. V lost 5 bases and J lost 3; bases outside the gene matches: 4. The CDR3 sequence is CATSGPGQDYGYTF. As DNA, the CDR3 is TGTGCCACCAGTGGCCCGGGACAGGACTATGGCTACACCTTC.

The chain joins TRBV29-1 to TRBJ1-5, with TRBD1 matching 7 bases. Germline V gene data show CDR1 as SQVTM and CDR2 as ANQGSEA. The CDR3 length is 12 residues. J lost 4 bases, V lost 6 bases, and 3 bases had no gene match. The DNA of the CDR3 is TGCAGCGTCGTGACAGGGAATCAGCCCCAGCATTTT. Its protein is CSVVTGNQPQHF.

The rearrangement uses TRBV6-7 and TRBJ1-2; TRBD1 is a possible D gene (5 bases). TRBV6-7 belongs to the ORF category, with a function that is uncertain. V dropped 0 bases and J dropped 3 bases, with 14 bases sitting between them. This CDR3 has 16 residues. The CDR3 sequence: CASSYSSAREDYGYTF. The CDR3 DNA sequence: TGTGCCAGCAGTTACTCGTCTGCCAGGGAGGACTATGGCTACACCTTC.

This clone was recorded only once. V gene TRBV28 combines with J gene TRBJ1-4, with TRBD1 as a possible D gene (6 bases). Trimming shortened V by 6 bases and J by 4 bases, and 18 bases separated the two germline ends. The length of the CDR3 is 16 residues. CDR1 and CDR2 from the germline V gene are MDHEN and SYDVKM. The CDR3 DNA reads as TGTGCCAGCAGAAAAGACAGGCCTACTCTTAATGAAAAACTGTTTTTT. It encodes CASRKDRPTLNEKLFF.

The chain joins TRBV6-5 to TRBJ1-2; no clear D gene. The CDR3 covers 15 residues. V gave up 4 bases and J gave up 3 bases, with 15 bases separating them. Germline-derived CDR1 and CDR2 are MNHEY and SVGAGI. CDR3 region: CASSSPNGGDYGYTF. The DNA for the CDR3 is TGTGCCAGCAGTTCCCCCAATGGTGGGGACTATGGCTACACCTTC.

V usage is TRBV5-5 and J usage is TRBJ2-2, with a possible D match to TRBD2 (5 bases). Germline V CDR1 and CDR2: SGHKS, YYEKEE (reference sequence). Deletions cut 4 bases from V and 8 bases from J, with 12 bases between. This CDR3 comprises 13 residues. CDR3: CASSPVGRGELFF. For the CDR3, the DNA is TGTGCCAGCAGCCCCGTAGGGAGAGGGGAGCTGTTTTTT.

This chain links TRBV19 with TRBJ1-2; D call uncertain. V was pared by 1 base and J by 4 bases, with 13 bases between. This CDR3 is 15 amino acids long. Germline loops: CDR1 LNHDA, CDR2 SQIVND (reference sequence). The CDR3 protein is CASSIVVGGGYGYTF. The CDR3 region has the DNA TGTGCCAGTAGTATAGTGGTCGGAGGAGGCTATGGCTACACCTTC.